This T cell receptor beta chain stems from a study of PD-L1 blockade in urothelial cancer. Study summary: Each participant's history included 0 to 3 prior chemotherapy regimens. Analysis of the blood was performed 3 weeks (second dose) and 6 weeks after treatment start.

Assay: immunoSEQ multiplex PCR; the TCRdb copy retains only in-frame clones and omits some. Among about 130,000 clones listed, roughly 83% were seen once. The time point denotes: peripheral blood 6 weeks after treatment start. Each individual provided 1 to 8 samples (taken pretreatment and on-treatment). Germline loops: CDR1 SGHRS, CDR2 YFSETQ. With 0 bases clipped from V and 5 bases from J, the junction kept 4 bases outside the gene matches. The CDR3 has 15 amino acids. The sequencing used PBMCs, collected around atezolizumab (anti-PD-L1) treatment. This sequence originates from a man between 50 and 59 years old with urothelial cancer. The genes are TRBV5-1 and TRBJ1-4; 7 bases agree with TRBD1. Here the CDR3 DNA reads TGCGCCAGCAGCTTGGCCGGGACAGCAAATGAAAAACTGTTTTTT. Translated, it gives CASSLAGTANEKLFF.